A single sample gave rise to the 26 T cell receptor beta chains below, sequenced in a study of blood T cells in healthy people across ages. A second PCR of about 6 to 12 cycles used a sample-barcoded 5' primer and a J-beta primer mix. TCRdb recomputed calls from the 5' RACE reads with MiXCR, one row per CDR3 protein. The profile shows about 1,500,000 distinct CDR3 sequences, 28% of them singletons. Sequencing input: blood. The receptor set was obtained from a woman between 25 and 40 years old in good health.

This chain links TRBV4-1 with TRBJ1-6, with a tentative D call TRBD1 (6 bases). V shed 8 bases and J shed 2 bases, with 13 bases lying between them. CDR3 size: 15 residues. Germline V gene data show CDR1 as MGHRA and CDR2 as YSYEKL. CDR3 nucleotide sequence: TGCGCCAGCGCGGGGGCGCGGACCTATAATTCACCCCTCCACTTT. Translating gives CASAGARTYNSPLHF.

This chain links TRBV3-1 with TRBJ2-1; possibly TRBD1 for D (6 bases). The CDR3 runs 16 residues. Trimming shortened V by 1 base and J by 1 base, and 11 bases separated the two germline ends. Germline V gives CDR1 LGHDT, CDR2 YNNKEL (reference sequence). As DNA, the CDR3 is TGTGCCAGCAGCCAAGGGGGGCTTTGGTCCTACAATGAGCAGTTCTTC. The encoded protein is CASSQGGLWSYNEQFF.

The chain carries TRBV6-6 and TRBJ2-4; 7 nucleotides agree with TRBD1. CDR3 length: 13 residues. The V gene end was trimmed by 5 bases and the J gene end by 9 bases; junction bases not matched to a gene: 7. Germline CDR1 reads MNHNY; CDR2 reads SVGAGI (reference sequence). The CDR3 protein is CASSHRGETIQYF. The CDR3 bases are TGTGCCAGCAGTCACAGGGGAGAGACCATTCAGTACTTC.

The chain is built from TRBV20-1 and TRBJ2-7; either TRBD1 or TRBD2 may supply D (5 bases each). Trimming removed 1 base at V and 4 bases at J, with 14 bases between. The germline V gene has CDR1 DFQATT and CDR2 SNEGSKA (reference sequence). The CDR3 covers 14 residues. The CDR3 sequence: CSARAGTDLYEQYF. CDR3 nucleotide sequence: TGCAGTGCTAGAGCCGGGACCGACCTATACGAGCAGTACTTC.

This chain links TRBV6-2 or TRBV6-3 with TRBJ2-1; tentatively, D is TRBD1 (6 bases). The ends were cut back, 11 bases at V and 7 bases at J, with 12 bases in the middle. Germline V gene lookup returns CDR1 MNHEY and CDR2 SVGEGT. The CDR3 is 11 amino acids. For the CDR3, the DNA is TGTGCCTGTGGGGGCCCGAATGAGCAGTTCTTC. It encodes CACGGPNEQFF.

This clonotype was observed a handful of times. The chain uses TRBV5-1 and TRBJ2-7; a weak D match, TRBD2 (6 bases). CDR1 is SGHRS, CDR2 YFSETQ, per germline. The CDR3 spans 16 residues. V lost 2 bases, J lost 4 bases, and 19 bases lay in between. The CDR3 DNA reads TGCGCCAGCAGCTTTGGGAGTAGCGGAGGGTTATACGAGCAGTACTTC. Translating it yields CASSFGSSGGLYEQYF.

The rearrangement uses TRBV6-5 and TRBJ1-2; perhaps TRBD1 as D (6 bases). CDR3 length equals 16 residues. Trimming removed 5 bases from V and 4 bases from J, with 20 bases in between. CDR1 MNHEY and CDR2 SVGAGI come from the germline V gene. CDR3 bases: TGTGCCAGCAGTCCCGGGGGGCTGGAGGATCCCTATGGCTACACCTTC. Its translation: CASSPGGLEDPYGYTF.

The chain is built from TRBV2 and TRBJ2-4, with D possibly called TRBD1 or TRBD2 (6 bases each). The CDR3 has 17 amino acids. Germline loops: CDR1 SNHLY, CDR2 FYNNEI. Trimming removed 5 bases from V and 0 bases from J, with 17 bases in between. CDR3 in DNA: TGTGCCAGCAGTAATCTAGGGGGGCCTTTAGCCAAAAACATTCAGTACTTC. The encoded protein is CASSNLGGPLAKNIQYF.

This clonotype was observed a few times. The chain is built from TRBV5-1 and TRBJ1-6; D is perhaps TRBD1 (6 bases). The CDR3 covers 14 residues. Germline V lookup: CDR1 SGHRS, CDR2 YFSETQ. Trimming left V 4 bases short and J 10 bases short, with 15 bases between. The CDR3 is CASSQGDNRSPLHF. DNA for the CDR3: TGCGCCAGCAGCCAAGGGGACAACCGATCACCCCTCCACTTT.

This clonotype has just a few counts. V gene TRBV18 combines with J gene TRBJ2-1; 12 bases are a match to TRBD2. V dropped 0 bases and J dropped 2; count of bases not matched to a gene: 2. The length of the CDR3 is 17 residues. Looked up from germline, CDR1 is KGHSH and CDR2 is LQKENI. Written as DNA, the CDR3 is TGTGCCAGCTCACCACCTCTAGCGGGAGGGCCCTACAATGAGCAGTTCTTC. Translating gives CASSPPLAGGPYNEQFF. Using reference TRBV18 and TRBJ2-1 for the parts outside the CDR3, the full variable domain is NAGVMQNPRHLVRRRGQEARLRCSPMKGHSHVYWYRQLPEEGLKFMVYLQKENIIDESGMPKERFSAEFPKEGPSILRIQQVVRGDSAAYFCASSPPLAGGPYNEQFFGPGTRLTVL.

The chain links TRBV12-3 or TRBV12-4 to TRBJ1-2, with unresolved D. The ends were cut back, 2 bases at V and 0 bases at J, with 10 bases in the middle. The CDR3 has 15 residues. CDR3 protein: CASSLSQYTNYGYTF. The CDR3 DNA reads as TGTGCCAGCAGTTTAAGTCAGTACACTAACTATGGCTACACCTTC.

This clonotype was seen a handful of times. The rearrangement uses TRBV14 and TRBJ2-5; possible D gene TRBD1, 6 bases. V lost 0 bases and J 4 bases, leaving 27 bases between the germline ends. Germline CDR1 and CDR2: SGHDN and FVKESK. The CDR3 covers 20 residues. The CDR3 loop reads CASSQDSHSPGGLPGETQYF. CDR3 in DNA: TGTGCCAGCAGCCAAGATAGCCATTCCCCTGGGGGCCTCCCAGGAGAGACCCAGTACTTC.

This clonotype was found a few times. The V and J genes are TRBV28 and TRBJ2-7, with 9 bases aligning to TRBD1. The V gene end was trimmed by 7 bases and the J gene end by 0 bases; junction bases not matched to a gene: 10. This CDR3 is 16 amino acids long. CDR1 is MDHEN and CDR2 is SYDVKM in the germline V gene. The CDR3 bases are TGTGCCAGCACATGGGGGGGACAGGGCCACTCCTACGAGCAGTACTTC. Its translation is CASTWGGQGHSYEQYF.

As concerns this clonotype: The junction departs from the called germline gene at one end, perhaps through a read error. The chain recombines TRBV28 with TRBJ2-4; 14 bases align to TRBD2. The J call is uncertain, as TRBJ2-7 better fits the DNA end. Looked up from germline, CDR1 is MDHEN and CDR2 is SYDVKM. This CDR3 has 17 residues. CDR3 in DNA: TGTGCCGGCAGCACACCCAGGACTAGCGGGAGGAATAACGAGCAGTACTTC. Amino acids: CAGSTPRTSGRNNEQYF.

This rearrangement joins TRBV5-6 to TRBJ1-1, with a weak D call TRBD1 (5 bases). The CDR3 contains 15 residues. Per germline, CDR1 SGHDT and CDR2 YYEEEE. Trimming pared 6 bases from V and 1 base from J, leaving 16 bases between. The CDR3 region is CASTLMGRQNTEAFF. As DNA, the CDR3 is TGTGCCAGCACCTTAATGGGACGTCAGAACACTGAAGCTTTCTTT.

This clonotype showed up many times. The chain uses TRBV7-2 and TRBJ2-6; D not certain. V was shortened by 2 bases and J by 0 bases, with 11 bases between the two germline ends. The CDR3 covers 17 residues. Germline CDR1 SGHTA, CDR2 FQGNSA. The CDR3 sequence: CASSLTARFSGANVLTF. The CDR3 bases are TGTGCCAGCAGCTTAACAGCGAGGTTCTCTGGGGCCAACGTCCTGACTTTC.

The chain combines TRBV7-9 with TRBJ1-5; no firm D call. The germline V gene encodes CDR1 SEHNR and CDR2 FQNEAQ (reference sequence). This CDR3 region has 13 residues. V was clipped by 7 bases and J by 7 bases, with 14 bases between them. The CDR3 nucleotides read TGTGCCAGCACCGCGGGGTTAAGGCAGCCCCAGCATTTT. Residues: CASTAGLRQPQHF.

In its sample, this clonotype was seen a few times. The rearrangement links TRBV14 to TRBJ1-1; D is ambiguous. CDR1 and CDR2 from the germline V gene are SGHDN and FVKESK. V shed 0 bases and J shed 1 base, with 9 bases lying between them. CDR3 length: 15 residues. The CDR3 DNA reads TGTGCCAGCAGCCAAGATATGGCTCGGAACACTGAAGCTTTCTTT. Protein: CASSQDMARNTEAFF. Filled out from reference TRBV14 and TRBJ1-1, the complete variable domain reads EAGVTQFPSHSVIEKGQTVTLRCDPISGHDNLYWYRRVMGKEIKFLLHFVKESKQDESGMPNNRFLAERTGGTYSTLKVQPAELEDSGVYFCASSQDMARNTEAFFGQGTRLTVV.

The V gene is TRBV12-3 or TRBV12-4, the J gene TRBJ2-3; D gene unclear. The CDR3 sequence is 13 residues long. The ends were cut back, 8 bases at V and 2 bases at J, with 11 bases in the middle. Written as DNA, the CDR3 is TGTGCCAGCGGCGAACTGCCCACAGATACGCAGTATTTT. Protein sequence: CASGELPTDTQYF.

At least ten counts were recorded for this clonotype. The rearrangement links TRBV5-1 to TRBJ2-1; TRBD2 matches at 9 bases. V dropped 0 bases and J dropped 6; count of bases not matched to a gene: 4. CDR3 size: 15 residues. CDR1 and CDR2 from the germline V gene are SGHRS and YFSETQ. The CDR3 DNA follows: TGCGCCAGCAGCTTGGCTCCTAGCGGGGTCAATGAGCAGTTCTTC. Encoded protein: CASSLAPSGVNEQFF.

A remark on this clonotype: A read error may be the cause here, since a much bigger clone is one base away. The chain combines TRBV12-3 or TRBV12-4 with TRBJ2-5; weak D call: TRBD1 (7 bases). The CDR3 length is 15 residues. The CDR3 spells CVSTSGQGGQETQYF. Here the CDR3 DNA reads TGTGTCAGCACCTCAGGGCAGGGGGGACAAGAGACCCAGTACTTC.

For this clonotype: A much more abundant neighbour one base away suggests this may be a read error. This chain joins TRBV5-1 and TRBJ1-1; D possibly corresponds to TRBD1 (6 bases). The CDR3 is 15 residues long. Germline CDR1 and CDR2: SGHRS and YFSETQ. This CDR3 reads CARSPGQPMNTEAFF. As DNA, the CDR3 is TGCGCCCGCAGCCCCGGACAGCCAATGAACACTGAAGCTTTCTTT.

This chain connects TRBV20-1 to TRBJ1-2, with a tentative D call TRBD1 (5 bases). This CDR3 spans 13 amino acids. CDR1 is DFQATT and CDR2 is SNEGSKA in the germline V gene (reference sequence). The V and J ends lost 8 bases and 1 base respectively, with 14 bases between them. The DNA of the CDR3 is TGCAGTACTCTGGGACCGAATAACTATGGCTACACCTTC. Its translation is CSTLGPNNYGYTF.

V gene TRBV12-3 or TRBV12-4 combines with J gene TRBJ1-1; D not certain. CDR3 length: 13 amino acids. The V gene lost 5 bases and the J gene lost 10 bases, with 17 bases spanning the gap. CDR3 protein: CASSPQPCYPAFF. Here the CDR3 DNA reads TGTGCCAGCAGTCCCCAGCCGTGTTATCCAGCTTTCTTT.

V usage is TRBV12-3 or TRBV12-4 and J usage is TRBJ2-3; 7 bases are shared with TRBD2. The J segment lost 2 bases and the V segment lost 5 bases, leaving 7 bases of the junction unmatched. The CDR3 runs 15 residues. CDR3 in DNA: TGTGCCAGCAGTCCTAGCGGTATGAACACAGATACGCAGTATTTT. This sequence encodes CASSPSGMNTDTQYF.

With respect to this clonotype: A read error may produce the germline difference seen at one junction end. This chain connects TRBV7-9 to TRBJ1-1; D possibly corresponds to TRBD1 (5 bases). The CDR3 is 13 amino acids. From germline, CDR1 is SEHNR and CDR2 FQNEAQ (reference sequence). The CDR3 bases are TGTGCCGGCAGTGGGGGGGTGAACACTGAAGCTTTCTTT. Protein product: CAGSGGVNTEAFF.